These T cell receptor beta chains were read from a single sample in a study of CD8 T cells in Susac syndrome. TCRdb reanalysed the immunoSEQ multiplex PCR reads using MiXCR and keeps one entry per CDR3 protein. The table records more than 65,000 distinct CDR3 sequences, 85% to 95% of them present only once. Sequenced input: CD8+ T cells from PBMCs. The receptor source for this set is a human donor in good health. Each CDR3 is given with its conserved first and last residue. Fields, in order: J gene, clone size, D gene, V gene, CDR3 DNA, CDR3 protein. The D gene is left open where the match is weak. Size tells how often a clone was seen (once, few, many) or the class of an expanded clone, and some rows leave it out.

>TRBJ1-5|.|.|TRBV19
TGTGCCAGTAGTATAGGCAAAATCCAGCCCCAGCATTTT
CASSIGKIQPQHF
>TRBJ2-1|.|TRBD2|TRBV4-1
TGCGCCAGCAGCTTAAACGGGGGGGTCAATGAGCAGTTCTTC
CASSLNGGVNEQFF
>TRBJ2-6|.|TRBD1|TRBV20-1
TGCAGTGCCATGGACAGGTTGCGTGGGGCCAACGTCCTGACTTTC
CSAMDRLRGANVLTF
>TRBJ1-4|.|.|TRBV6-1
TGTGCCAGCAGAATCAGCTCTGGGACGGGAGAAAAACTGTTTTTT
CASRISSGTGEKLFF
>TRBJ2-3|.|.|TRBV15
TGTGCCACCAGCGAAGGGGGACTTGGGCAGTATTTT
CATSEGGLGQYF
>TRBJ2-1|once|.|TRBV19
TGTGCCAGTAGTATATTTGTGGGAAATGAGCAGTTCTTC
CASSIFVGNEQFF
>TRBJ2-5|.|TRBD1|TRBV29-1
TGCAGCGCCCGAGGGGGGACAGGGTTTAAAGAGACCCAGTACTTC
CSARGGTGFKETQYF
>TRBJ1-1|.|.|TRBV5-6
TGTGCCAGCTCCGAGGACAGCGACACTGAAGCTTTCTTT
CASSEDSDTEAFF
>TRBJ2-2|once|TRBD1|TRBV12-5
TGTGCTAGTGGCCCCGGACAGGGGCGACTCACCGGGGAGCTGTTTTTT
CASGPGQGRLTGELFF
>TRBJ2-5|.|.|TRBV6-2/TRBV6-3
TGTGCCAGCAGTTACCCAGAGACCCAGTACTTC
CASSYPETQYF
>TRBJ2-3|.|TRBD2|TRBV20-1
TGCAGTGCCATCAATACCTTAGCGGGGGCCGGGGGCACAGATACGCAGTATTTT
CSAINTLAGAGGTDTQYF
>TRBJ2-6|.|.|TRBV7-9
TGTGCCAGCAGCTTAACCTCTGGGGCCAACGTCCTGACTTTC
CASSLTSGANVLTF
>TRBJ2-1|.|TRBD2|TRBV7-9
TGTGCCAGCAGCTTATGGTCTAAGGGACTATCCAACAATGAGCAGTTCTTC
CASSLWSKGLSNNEQFF
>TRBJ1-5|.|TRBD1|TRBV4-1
TGCGCCAGCAGCCAAGTGGGGGGGCCGGGACAGGTGGATCAGCCCCAGCATTTT
CASSQVGGPGQVDQPQHF
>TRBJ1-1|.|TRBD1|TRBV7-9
TGTGCCAGCACGGGACAGCAGGACACTGAAGCTTTCTTT
CASTGQQDTEAFF
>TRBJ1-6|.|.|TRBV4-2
TGTGCCAGCAGCCAAGCACAGGAAACCTATAATTCACCCCTCCACTTT
CASSQAQETYNSPLHF
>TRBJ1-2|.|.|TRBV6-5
TGTGCCAGCAGTTACTCGGGGAGAGCATATAACTATGGCTACACCTTC
CASSYSGRAYNYGYTF
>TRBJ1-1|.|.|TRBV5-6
TGTGCCAGCAGCTCTCTACAGGGATGGCACACTGAAGCTTTCTTT
CASSSLQGWHTEAFF
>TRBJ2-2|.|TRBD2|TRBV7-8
TGTGCCAGCAGCCAGGGACTAGCGGGGGGCGGCACCGGGGAGCTGTTTTTT
CASSQGLAGGGTGELFF
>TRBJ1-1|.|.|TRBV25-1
TGTGCCAGCCAAACAGGGTATGAAGCTTTCTTT
CASQTGYEAFF
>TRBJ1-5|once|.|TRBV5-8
TGTGCCAGCAGCAGGGGACGGCGCAATCAGCCCCAGCATTTT
CASSRGRRNQPQHF
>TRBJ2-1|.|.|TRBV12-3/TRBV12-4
TGTGCCAGCGTGGTAAGGCCAAATGAGCAGTTCTTC
CASVVRPNEQFF
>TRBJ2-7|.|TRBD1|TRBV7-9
TGTGCCAGCAGCCAGGGGGTCGACGAGCAGTACTTC
CASSQGVDEQYF
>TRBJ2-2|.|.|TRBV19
TGTGCCAGTAGTATGAATCCGGGGAGGAACACCGGGGAGCTGTTTTTT
CASSMNPGRNTGELFF
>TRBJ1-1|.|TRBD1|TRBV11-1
TGTGCCAGCAGCGGACAGGCTAATCCAAAACCTCAAGAACAAAACACTGAAGCTTTCTTT
CASSGQANPKPQEQNTEAFF
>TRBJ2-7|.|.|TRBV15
TGTGCCACCAGCAGAGATACCTCGGGGGAGCAGTACTTC
CATSRDTSGEQYF
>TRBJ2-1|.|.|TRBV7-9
TGTGCCAGCAGCCCCGAGGGAGGCTATGAGCAGTTCTTC
CASSPEGGYEQFF
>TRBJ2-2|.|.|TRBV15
TGTGCCACCAGCAGAGATATCGGGGAGCTGTTTTTT
CATSRDIGELFF
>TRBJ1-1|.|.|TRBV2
TGTGCCAGCACCTTGAACACTGAAGCTTTCTTT
CASTLNTEAFF
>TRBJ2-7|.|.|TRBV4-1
TGCGCCAGCAGCCAGGTTCCCAGGGACTCCTACGAGCAGTACTTC
CASSQVPRDSYEQYF
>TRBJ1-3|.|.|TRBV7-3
TGTGCCAGCAGCTTAATGGCGGGAAACACCATATATTTT
CASSLMAGNTIYF
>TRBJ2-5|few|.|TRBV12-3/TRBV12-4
TGTGCCAGCATGGGGGAGACCCAGTACTTC
CASMGETQYF
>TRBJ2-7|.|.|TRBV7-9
TGTGCCAGCAGCCCTTCCTCGGGGAGGTCGATGTGGGAGCAGTACTTC
CASSPSSGRSMWEQYF
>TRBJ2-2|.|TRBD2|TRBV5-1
TGCGCCAGCACTCTCGGACTAGCGGGTTACACCGGGGAGCTGTTTTTT
CASTLGLAGYTGELFF
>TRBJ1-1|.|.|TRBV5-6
TGTGCCAGCAGCTCCCTTCAGGGGAAGAACACTGAAGCTTTCTTT
CASSSLQGKNTEAFF
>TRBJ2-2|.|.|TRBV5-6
TGTGCCAGCAGTTATGTCGGGGTGACGGACACCGGGGAGCTGTTTTTT
CASSYVGVTDTGELFF
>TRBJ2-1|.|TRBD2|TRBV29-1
TGCAGCGTTGAAAGCCAGCGGGGGGCGGACAATGAGCAGTTCTTC
CSVESQRGADNEQFF
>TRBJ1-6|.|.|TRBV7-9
TGTGCCAGCAGCTCCGCTCGTGGGGGGCCCCCTGGGCCCCTCCACTTT
CASSSARGGPPGPLHF
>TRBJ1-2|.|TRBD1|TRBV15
TGTGCCACCAGCAGAGATAATATGCAGGGGGACTATGGCTACACCTTC
CATSRDNMQGDYGYTF
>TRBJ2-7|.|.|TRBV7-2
TGTGCCAGCAGCTCCGACGGATATACCTACGAGCAGTACTTC
CASSSDGYTYEQYF
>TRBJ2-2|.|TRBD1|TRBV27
TGTGCCAGCAGACGGACAGGGGACACCGGGGAGCTGTTTTTT
CASRRTGDTGELFF
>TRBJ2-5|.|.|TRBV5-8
TGTGCCAGCAGCTGGGGAGGAGCCGCCAGGGAGACCCAGTACTTC
CASSWGGAARETQYF
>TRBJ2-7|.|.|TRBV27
TGTGCCAGCCGAATTTTAGGGACCTCCTACGAGCAGTACTTC
CASRILGTSYEQYF
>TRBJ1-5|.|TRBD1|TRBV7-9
TGTGCCAGCAGCCCCGGGACAGTGCTTCAGCCCCAGCATTTT
CASSPGTVLQPQHF
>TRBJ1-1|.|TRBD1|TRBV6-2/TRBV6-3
TGTGCCAGCAGTTCCGCCAGGGGGACCACTGAAGCTTTCTTT
CASSSARGTTEAFF
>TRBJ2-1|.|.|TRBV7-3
TGTGCCAGCAGCTACGACAGTTACAATGAGCAGTTCTTC
CASSYDSYNEQFF
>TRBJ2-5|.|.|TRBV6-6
TGTGCCAGCAGTCGGGGACGTGAAGAGACCCAGTACTTC
CASSRGREETQYF
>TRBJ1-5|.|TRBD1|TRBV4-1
TGCGCCAGCAGCCCTTTTGTTCGGACAGGGGGCGCGGGTCAGCCCCAGCATTTT
CASSPFVRTGGAGQPQHF
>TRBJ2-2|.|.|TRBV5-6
TGTGCCAGCAGGACTAAAGGGAACACCGGGGAGCTGTTTTTT
CASRTKGNTGELFF
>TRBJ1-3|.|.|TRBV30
TGTGCCTGGACCCTCGGAAGCTCTGGAAACACCATATATTTT
CAWTLGSSGNTIYF
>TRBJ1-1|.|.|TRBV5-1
TGCGCCAGCAGCTCAAGGCAGGGGACTGAAGCTTTCTTT
CASSSRQGTEAFF
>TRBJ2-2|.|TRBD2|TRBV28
TGTGCCAGCAGTTCCCTTGTTCTAGCGGTCCCAAGAACCGGGGAGCTGTTTTTT
CASSSLVLAVPRTGELFF